This passage covers 17 T cell receptor beta chains from one sample sequenced in a study of cytomegalovirus exposure and HLA in healthy donors. The PCR used 60 Vbeta and 13 Jbeta primers. Clones were read by immunoSEQ multiplex PCR, and TCRdb kept only the in-frame ones, dropping some. The table shows about 80,000 clones, with less than 85% occurring only once. Sequencing used PBMCs. All receptors come from a human donor in good health.

The rearrangement joins TRBV7-2 to TRBJ2-7; D perhaps matches TRBD2 (6 bases). V was pared by 1 base and J by 3 bases, with 7 bases between. The V gene's germline CDR1 is SGHTA and CDR2 FQGNSA. This CDR3 is built from 13 residues. The CDR3 sequence is CASSLGGDYEQYF. The CDR3 DNA follows: TGTGCCAGCAGCTTAGGCGGGGACTACGAGCAGTACTTC. Combining the CDR3 with reference TRBV7-2 and TRBJ2-7 gives the whole variable domain GAGVSQSPSNKVTEKGKDVELRCDPISGHTALYWYRQSLGQGLEFLIYFQGNSAPDKSGLPSDRFSAERTGGSVSTLTIQRTQQEDSAVYLCASSLGGDYEQYFGPGTRLTVT.

The chain combines TRBV27 with TRBJ1-1, with D possibly matching TRBD1 (6 bases). CDR1 and CDR2 from the germline V gene are MNHEY and SMNVEV (reference sequence). This CDR3 region has 13 residues. V lost 5 bases and J 4 bases, leaving 11 bases between the germline ends. CDR3: CASSLGGGTEAFF. As DNA, the CDR3 is TGTGCCAGCAGTCTGGGAGGGGGCACTGAAGCTTTCTTT.

J is TRBJ1-6 and V is TRBV11-2; unclear D gene. Germline CDR1 SGHAT, CDR2 FQNNGV. Trimming pared 1 base from V and 7 bases from J, leaving 8 bases between. The length of the CDR3 is 14 residues. The DNA for the CDR3 is TGTGCCAGCAGCTTAGTATCGGTAAATTCACCCCTCCACTTT. Amino acid sequence: CASSLVSVNSPLHF.

CDR3 in DNA: TGTGCCAGCAGCCAAGAAACAGGGGGCTACACTGAAGCTTTCTTT. Protein product: CASSQETGGYTEAFF. The chain carries TRBV4-2 and TRBJ1-1; the match to TRBD1 covers 9 bases. There are 15 residues in the CDR3. The germline V gene has CDR1 LGHNA and CDR2 YNFKEQ. After removal of 0 bases from V and 3 bases from J, the junction contained 2 bases not matched to a gene.

V usage is TRBV13 and J usage is TRBJ2-5, with TRBD2 identical over 8 bases. V lost 3 bases, J lost 4 bases, and 7 bases stayed unmatched. Germline V gene lookup returns CDR1 PRHDT and CDR2 FYEKMQ (reference sequence). CDR3 length: 15 residues. DNA of the CDR3: TGTGCCAGCAGCTTTGGGACGGGGGGGAGAGAGACCCAGTACTTC. It encodes CASSFGTGGRETQYF.

The CDR3 region has the DNA TGTGCCAGCAGCCAGGACGGGGAAGGGAGCTATGGCTACACCTTC. Translating gives CASSQDGEGSYGYTF. The J gene is TRBJ1-2, the V gene TRBV4-2; D is undetermined. V was cut by 3 bases and J by 4 bases, with 15 bases left in between. Germline V gene sequence: CDR1 LGHNA, CDR2 YNFKEQ. This CDR3 has 15 amino acids.

This sequence joins TRBV7-9 and TRBJ1-2; tentative D call: TRBD1 (5 bases). Trimming removed 2 bases from V and 6 bases from J, with 10 bases in between. This CDR3 region has 13 residues. In germline, CDR1 is SEHNR, CDR2 FQNEAQ (reference sequence). The CDR3 here is CASSLIGGNGYTF. The CDR3 region has the DNA TGTGCCAGCAGCTTAATTGGGGGGAATGGCTACACCTTC.

This chain connects TRBV4-1 to TRBJ2-3, with 8 bases identical to TRBD2. This CDR3 region has 15 residues. CDR1 is MGHRA and CDR2 is YSYEKL in the germline V gene. J gave up 1 base and V 3 bases, and 3 bases lay outside the gene matches. The CDR3 DNA follows: TGCGCCAGCAGCCACCCGGGGGGGCGCACAGATACGCAGTATTTT. As protein: CASSHPGGRTDTQYF.

This clone was found once. The chain combines TRBV30 with TRBJ2-3; weak D call: TRBD2 (5 bases). Per germline, CDR1 GTSNPN and CDR2 SVGIG (reference sequence). The V end was cut by 0 bases, the J end by 4 bases, with 5 bases between. The length of the CDR3 is 12 residues. The CDR3 DNA reads TGTGCCTGGAGTGTAGCGGCAGATACGCAGTATTTT. Its translation: CAWSVAADTQYF.

J is TRBJ2-7 and V is TRBV19, with D perhaps TRBD1 (5 bases). Germline CDR1 is LNHDA and CDR2 is SQIVND (reference sequence). Trimming removed 3 bases from V and 1 base from J, with 13 bases in between. The CDR3 covers 15 residues. The CDR3 reads CASSINLKGSYEQYF. The CDR3 DNA follows: TGTGCCAGTAGTATCAATCTTAAGGGGTCCTACGAGCAGTACTTC.

The CDR3 here is CASSTPWGGLMTEAFF. CDR3 bases: TGTGCCAGTAGTACCCCTTGGGGGGGGTTGATGACTGAAGCTTTCTTT. The chain joins TRBV19 to TRBJ1-1; D possibly corresponds to TRBD1 (5 bases). The CDR3 runs to 16 residues. The V gene's germline CDR1 is LNHDA and CDR2 SQIVND (reference sequence). V shed 4 bases and J shed 5 bases, with 20 bases lying between them.

The chain uses TRBV29-1 and TRBJ1-2; perhaps TRBD1 as D (5 bases). With 3 bases removed from V and 5 bases from J, the gap between germline ends came to 7 bases. This CDR3 spans 11 amino acids. Germline CDR1 SQVTM, CDR2 ANQGSEA. The CDR3 nucleotides are TGCAGCGTTGAGTCAGGGTATGGCTACACCTTC. Translated: CSVESGYGYTF.

The rearrangement joins TRBV29-1 to TRBJ1-1; D unresolved. This CDR3 contains 13 residues. CDR1 and CDR2 (germline): SQVTM, ANQGSEA. V was shortened by 6 bases and J by 1 base, with 12 bases between the two germline ends. Here the CDR3 DNA reads TGCAGCGTACGGGTGAGGGAGAACACTGAAGCTTTCTTT. The encoded protein is CSVRVRENTEAFF.

The chain is built from TRBV9 and TRBJ2-7; 9 bases align to TRBD1. With 3 bases clipped from V and 0 bases from J, the junction kept 16 bases outside the gene matches. The CDR3 runs 19 residues. The germline CDR1 and CDR2 sequences are SGDLS and YYNGEE. CDR3 DNA: TGTGCCAGCAGCGAAAAAGAGTACGGGACAGGGAGTCCCTCCTACGAGCAGTACTTC. It yields the protein CASSEKEYGTGSPSYEQYF.

The rearrangement links TRBV6-1 to TRBJ2-5, with no clear D. V lost 2 bases and J 5 bases, leaving 15 bases between the germline ends. Germline values: CDR1 MNHNS, CDR2 SASEGT. This CDR3 is built from 15 residues. CDR3: CASSELMGYGETQYF. The CDR3 region has the DNA TGTGCCAGCAGTGAATTGATGGGCTATGGTGAGACCCAGTACTTC.

This clone was seen a handful of times. The CDR3 here is CASSATGTNEKLFF. The CDR3 region has the DNA TGTGCCAGCAGCGCGACAGGGACTAATGAAAAACTGTTTTTT. The rearrangement uses TRBV2 and TRBJ1-4; 7 bases are a match to TRBD1. After removal of 6 bases from V and 2 bases from J, the junction contained 3 bases not matched to a gene. The V gene's germline CDR1 is SNHLY and CDR2 FYNNEI. CDR3 size: 14 residues.

V usage is TRBV30 and J usage is TRBJ2-3, with 9 bases matching TRBD2. V gave up 3 bases and J gave up 4 bases; unmatched junction bases: 8. CDR3 size: 15 residues. The V gene's germline CDR1 is GTSNPN and CDR2 SVGIG (reference sequence). The CDR3, as DNA: TGTGCCTGGAGAAGGCTAGCGGGGAGGTCAGATACGCAGTATTTT. Protein product: CAWRRLAGRSDTQYF.